This TCR beta chain was identified during a study of T-cell memory formation after mild COVID-19. As for the study in general: The two donors had largely donor-specific TCR clusters.

Regarding this clonotype: The antigen remains unidentified.

V lost 10 bases to trimming and J lost 0 bases; unmatched junction nucleotides: 8. The CDR3 extends over 14 amino acids. Germline V gives CDR1 MNHNS, CDR2 SASEGT. Whole-study results and caveats: CD8+ contracting clones occupied EMRA, while CD4+ ones occupied mainly CM and EM.

It was 5'RACE with constant-segment primers that produced the TCR alpha and TCR beta cDNA libraries, which carried sample barcodes and UMIs. TCRdb recomputed calls from the 5' RACE reads with MiXCR, one row per CDR3 protein. The table records 500,000 to 650,000 distinct CDR3 sequences, about a fifth of them present only once. This chain uses TRBV6-1 with TRBJ1-1; 7 bases agree with TRBD1. The material sequenced was PBMCs or a T cell subset sorted from them (not recorded which). The receptor's source is an adult woman who had mild COVID-19 (a few samples of this study predate the infection). Cell type and time point are not known. This CDR3 is CATDGGGLNTEAFF. CDR3 nucleotide sequence: TGTGCCACCGACGGAGGGGGCTTGAACACTGAAGCTTTCTTT.